The clone carrying this T cell receptor beta chain was seen more than once but under ten times. Its specificity is unknown. After constant-region reverse-primer amplification, full-length variable regions underwent semi-nested PCR with Nested Universal Primer A. TCRdb re-called the 5' RACE reads through MiXCR, storing one row per CDR3 protein. The table includes more than 45,000 distinct CDR3 sequences, roughly 30% detected once. Findings and caveats of the study: Tumor-infiltrating Treg TCR alpha and beta sequences overlapped most with tumor naive CD4+ T cells, then blood naive.

CDR1 and CDR2 (germline): SGHTA, FQGNSA. Deletions cut 1 base from V and 3 bases from J, with 9 bases between. The CDR3 runs 14 residues. The sequencing input was tumor-infiltrating memory CD4+ T cells sorted from the breast tumor. Subset described: memory CD4+ T cells, CD4+CD45RO+CD25-. The chain has TRBV7-2 and TRBJ2-5; D possibly matches TRBD1 or TRBD2 (6 bases each). The receptor's source is a female donor with breast cancer. CDR3 amino acids: CASSLERGEETQYF. The DNA for the CDR3 is TGTGCCAGCAGCTTAGAAAGGGGGGAAGAGACCCAGTACTTC.